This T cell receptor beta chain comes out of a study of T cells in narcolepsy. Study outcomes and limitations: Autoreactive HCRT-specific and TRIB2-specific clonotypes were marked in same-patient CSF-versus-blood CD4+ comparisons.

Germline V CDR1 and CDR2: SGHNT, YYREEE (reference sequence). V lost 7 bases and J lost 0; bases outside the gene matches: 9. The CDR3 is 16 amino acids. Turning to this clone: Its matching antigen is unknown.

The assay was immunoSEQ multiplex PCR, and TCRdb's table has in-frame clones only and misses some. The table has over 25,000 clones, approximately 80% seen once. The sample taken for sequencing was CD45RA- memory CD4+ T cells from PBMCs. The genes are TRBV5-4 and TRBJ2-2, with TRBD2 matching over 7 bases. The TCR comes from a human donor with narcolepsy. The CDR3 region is CASAKTSSSNTGELFF. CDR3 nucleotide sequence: TGTGCCAGCGCCAAGACTAGCAGCTCGAACACCGGGGAGCTGTTTTTT.